This TCR beta chain was identified during a study of T cells in Graves' hyperthyroidism and ophthalmopathy. There were TCR beta CDR3 regions amplified from RNA transcripts. A set of HTBI primers served as the primers for a first-round RT-PCR of the TCR CDR3. MiXCR, run by TCRdb on the multiplex PCR reads, gives a single entry per CDR3 protein. The top ten clones hold 5% to 7% of a sample with roughly 580,000 distinct CDR3 sequences, around 14% of them seen once. This clonotype was seen repeatedly, ten times or more. What it binds is not known. Used for diagnoses were clinical symptoms, serum thyroxine and TRAb, thyroid ultrasound and orbital computed tomography. Any symptoms of ophthalmopathy came after the first hyperthyroidism diagnosis, from which the blood sample dates. Germline V gene data show CDR1 as SNHLY and CDR2 as FYNNEI. V lost 5 bases, J lost 3 bases, and 2 bases stayed unmatched. CDR3 size: 14 residues.

Study-wide findings and caveats: Most thyroid-expanded clonotypes above 0.001 were also found in blood.

This TCR was recovered from a young woman with Graves' hyperthyroidism that later progressed to Graves' ophthalmopathy. Sequences were obtained from blood. V gene TRBV2 combines with J gene TRBJ2-1, with 9 bases fitting TRBD2. Written as DNA, the CDR3 is TGTGCCAGCAGTCTAGCGGGGAACTACAATGAGCAGTTCTTC. Encoded protein: CASSLAGNYNEQFF.